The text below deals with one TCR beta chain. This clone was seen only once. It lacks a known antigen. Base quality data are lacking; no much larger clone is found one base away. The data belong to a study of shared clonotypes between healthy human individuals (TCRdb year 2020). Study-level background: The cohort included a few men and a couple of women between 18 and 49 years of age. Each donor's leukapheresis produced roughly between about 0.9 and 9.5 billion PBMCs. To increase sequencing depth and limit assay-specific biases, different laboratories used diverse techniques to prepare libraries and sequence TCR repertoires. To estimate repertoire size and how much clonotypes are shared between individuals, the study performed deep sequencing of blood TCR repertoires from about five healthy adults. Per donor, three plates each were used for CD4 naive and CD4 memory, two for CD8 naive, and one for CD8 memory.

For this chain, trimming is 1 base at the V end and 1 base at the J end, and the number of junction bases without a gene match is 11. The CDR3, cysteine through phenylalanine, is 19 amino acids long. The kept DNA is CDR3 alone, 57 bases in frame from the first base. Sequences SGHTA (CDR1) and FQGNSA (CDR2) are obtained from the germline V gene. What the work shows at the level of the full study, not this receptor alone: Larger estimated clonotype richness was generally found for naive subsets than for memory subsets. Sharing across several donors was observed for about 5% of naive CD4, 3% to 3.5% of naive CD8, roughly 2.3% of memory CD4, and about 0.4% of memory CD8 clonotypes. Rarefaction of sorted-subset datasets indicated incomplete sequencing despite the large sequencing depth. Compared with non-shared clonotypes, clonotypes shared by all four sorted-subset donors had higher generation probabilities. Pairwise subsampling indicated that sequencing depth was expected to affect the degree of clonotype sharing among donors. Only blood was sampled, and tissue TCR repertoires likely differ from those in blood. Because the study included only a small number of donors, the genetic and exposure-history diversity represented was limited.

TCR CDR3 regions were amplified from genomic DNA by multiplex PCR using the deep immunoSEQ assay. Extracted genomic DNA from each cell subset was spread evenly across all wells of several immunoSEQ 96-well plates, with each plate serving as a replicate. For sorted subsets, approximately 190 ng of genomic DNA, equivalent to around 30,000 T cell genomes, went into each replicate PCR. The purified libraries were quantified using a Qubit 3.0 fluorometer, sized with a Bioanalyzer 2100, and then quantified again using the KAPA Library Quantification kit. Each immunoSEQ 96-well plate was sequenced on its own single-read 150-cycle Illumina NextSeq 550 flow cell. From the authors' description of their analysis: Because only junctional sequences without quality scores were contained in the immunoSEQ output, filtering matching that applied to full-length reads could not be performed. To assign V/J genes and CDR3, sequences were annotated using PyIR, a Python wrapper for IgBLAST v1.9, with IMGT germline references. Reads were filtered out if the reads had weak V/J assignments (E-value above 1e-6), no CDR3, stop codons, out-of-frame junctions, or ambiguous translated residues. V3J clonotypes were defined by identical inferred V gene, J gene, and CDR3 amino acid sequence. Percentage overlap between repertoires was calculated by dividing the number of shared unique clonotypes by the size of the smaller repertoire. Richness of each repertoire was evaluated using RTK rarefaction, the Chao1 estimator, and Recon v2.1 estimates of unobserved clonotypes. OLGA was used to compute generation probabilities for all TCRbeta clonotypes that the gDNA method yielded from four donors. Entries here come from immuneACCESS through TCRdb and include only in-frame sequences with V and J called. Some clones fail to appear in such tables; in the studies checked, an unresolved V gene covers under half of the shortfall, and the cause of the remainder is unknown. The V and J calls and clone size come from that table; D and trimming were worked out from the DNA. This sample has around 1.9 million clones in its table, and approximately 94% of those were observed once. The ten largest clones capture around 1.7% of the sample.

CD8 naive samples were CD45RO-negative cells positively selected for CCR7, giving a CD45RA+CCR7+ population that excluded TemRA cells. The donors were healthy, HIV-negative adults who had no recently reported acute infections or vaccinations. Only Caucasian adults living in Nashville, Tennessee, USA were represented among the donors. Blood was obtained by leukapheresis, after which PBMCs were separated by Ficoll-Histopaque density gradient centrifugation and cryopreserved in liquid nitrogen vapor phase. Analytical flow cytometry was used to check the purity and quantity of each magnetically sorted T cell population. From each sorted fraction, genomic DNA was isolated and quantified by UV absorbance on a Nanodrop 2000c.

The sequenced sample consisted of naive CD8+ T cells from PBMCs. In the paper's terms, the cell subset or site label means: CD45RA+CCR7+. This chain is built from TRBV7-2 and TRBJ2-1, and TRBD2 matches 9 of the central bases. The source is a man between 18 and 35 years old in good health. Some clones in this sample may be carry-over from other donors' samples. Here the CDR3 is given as CASSLEVLAGLSSYNEQFF. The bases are TGTGCCAGCAGCTTAGAAGTCCTAGCGGGACTATCTTCCTACAATGAGCAGTTCTTC.